This TCR beta chain derives from a study of persistence of HIV-infected CD4 T cells. To note about this clone: Its antigen is as yet unknown.

V dropped 5 bases and J dropped 3 bases, with 16 bases sitting between them. Germline CDR1 LNHDA, CDR2 SQIVND (reference sequence). This CDR3 contains 15 residues. This was the immunoSEQ version 4 assay in survey mode. Profiling relied on immunoSEQ multiplex PCR, and the TCRdb table lists in-frame clones only, not all of them. The sample lists roughly 41,000 clones, approximately 90% occurring once. This nonspecific control used anti-CD3/anti-CD28 bead stimulation of CD4+ T cells. CD4+ T cells upregulating both CD40 ligand and CD69 were sorted as responding cells. V usage is TRBV19 and J usage is TRBJ1-1; no firm D call. This receptor was taken from an adult man with HIV who was CMV-seropositive. The material sequenced was CD4+ T cells sorted from PBMCs after approximately 18-hour stimulation, taken from a patient who received antiretroviral therapy. The CDR3 loop is CASSPRATMDTEAFF. The CDR3 nucleotides are TGTGCCAGTAGTCCGCGGGCTACAATGGACACTGAAGCTTTCTTT.